This T cell receptor (beta chain) derives from a study of T cells in Graves' hyperthyroidism and ophthalmopathy. The V end was cut by 7 bases, the J end by 0 bases, with 13 bases between. The germline gives CDR1 SGHVS, CDR2 FQNEAQ. The CDR3 runs to 16 residues. RNA transcripts served as the template for amplifying TCR beta CDR3 regions. Using the HTBI primer set, a first-round RT-PCR was run on the TCR CDR3. TCRdb reprocessed the multiplex PCR reads with MiXCR, giving one entry per CDR3 protein. The data contain hundreds of thousands of distinct CDR3 sequences, just under 45% of them singletons. The sequencing input was peripheral blood or thyroid tissue (not recorded which). The chain links TRBV7-8 to TRBJ2-6; D is uncertain. The receptor was derived from an adult man with Graves' disease, either hyperthyroidism or ophthalmopathy (not recorded which). The CDR3 protein is CASNFAVASGANVLTF. The CDR3 DNA reads TGTGCCAGCAATTTTGCGGTTGCCTCTGGGGCCAACGTCCTGACTTTC. Drawing the rest from reference TRBV7-8 and TRBJ2-6, the complete variable domain is GAGVSQSPRYKVAKRGQDVALRCDPISGHVSLFWYQQALGQGPEFLTYFQNEAQLDKSGLPSDRFFAERPEGSVSTLKIQRTQQEDSAVYLCASNFAVASGANVLTFGAGSRLTVL.